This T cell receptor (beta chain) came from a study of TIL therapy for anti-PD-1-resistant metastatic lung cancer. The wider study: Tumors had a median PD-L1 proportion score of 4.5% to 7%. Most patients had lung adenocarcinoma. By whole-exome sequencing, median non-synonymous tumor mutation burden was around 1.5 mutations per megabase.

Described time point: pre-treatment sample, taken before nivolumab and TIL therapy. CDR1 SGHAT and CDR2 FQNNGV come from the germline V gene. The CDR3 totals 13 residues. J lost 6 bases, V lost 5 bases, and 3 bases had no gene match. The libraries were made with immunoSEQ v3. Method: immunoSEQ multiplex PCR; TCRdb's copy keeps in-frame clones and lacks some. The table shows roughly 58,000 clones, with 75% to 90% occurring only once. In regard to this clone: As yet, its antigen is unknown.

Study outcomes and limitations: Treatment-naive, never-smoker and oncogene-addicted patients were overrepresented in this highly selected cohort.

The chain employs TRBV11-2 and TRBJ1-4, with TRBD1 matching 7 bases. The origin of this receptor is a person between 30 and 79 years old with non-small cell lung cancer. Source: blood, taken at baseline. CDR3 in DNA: TGTGCCAGCAGCCGGGACAGCCATGAAAAACTGTTTTTT. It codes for CASSRDSHEKLFF.